This section outlines one T cell receptor (beta chain) sequence together with its context. Its antigen is not identified. The DNA ends 3 residues before the CDR3 does, and the rest of the CDR3 is filled in from the germline J gene. All participants had a single incident cervical HPV16 infection, and prevalent HPV16 infections were excluded. This record comes from a study of T cells in women clearing cervical HPV infection. Study overall: Case blood was drawn when the lesion was first found; control blood after infection became undetectable. The study, taken as a whole, reports: Controls had more TRBV6-7 (about 0.16%) than cases (around 0.11%). T-cell numbers per sample were unknown and may explain richness differences.

TCRdb's copy holds only in-frame clones and misses some; the assay was immunoSEQ multiplex PCR. The ten top clones account for about 3.7%, within a sample of about 30,000 clones. The germline V gene encodes CDR1 KGHSH and CDR2 LQKENI. V gave up 1 base and J gave up 7 bases, with 11 bases separating them. The CDR3 extends over 14 amino acids. This chain joins TRBV18 and TRBJ2-1, with D perhaps matching TRBD1 (7 bases). The sequence was obtained from a woman between 18 and 70 years old with a cervical HPV16 infection that either progressed to CIN3+ or cleared (not recorded which). The sequenced sample was blood buffy coat. The CDR3 protein is CASSPRSGGNEQFF. The CDR3 bases that were read are TGTGCCAGCTCACCACGGTCAGGGGGGAATGAG.